This T cell receptor (beta chain) was sequenced for a study of cytomegalovirus exposure and HLA in healthy donors. V lost 6 bases, J lost 4 bases, and 9 bases lay in between. CDR3 length equals 12 residues. Germline V gives CDR1 MNHEY, CDR2 SMNVEV (reference sequence). Researchers ran the PCR with 60 Vbeta and 13 Jbeta primers. Sequencing used immunoSEQ multiplex PCR; TCRdb keeps in-frame clones, though not all of them. The sample yields about 190,000 clones, roughly 87% seen once. The J gene is TRBJ1-2, the V gene TRBV27; D perhaps matches TRBD1 (5 bases). The sequence was obtained from a boy aged 2 to 10 in good health and CMV-seronegative. Sequenced material: PBMCs. CDR3 nucleotide sequence: TGTGCCAGCAGCATCCAGGGCTATGGCTACACCTTC. It translates to CASSIQGYGYTF.